This T cell receptor beta chain was observed in a study of blood T cell repertoires in COVID-19. Study background: Collection of acute and convalescent COVID-19 samples took place in the United States, Italy and Spain.

Two negative PCRs, clearance, or symptom resolution were required of recovered Cohort 3 donors. Clones were read by immunoSEQ multiplex PCR, and TCRdb kept only the in-frame ones, dropping some. The table records approximately 200,000 clones, approximately 83% of them present only once. CDR1 SGHTA and CDR2 FQGNSA come from the germline V gene. This CDR3 has 15 residues. Trimming cost V 2 bases and J 9 bases; bases outside gene matches: 8. Sequenced input: PBMCs or T cells enriched from blood (not recorded which). This rearrangement joins TRBV7-2 to TRBJ2-1; 9 nucleotides agree with TRBD2. The clonotype comes from a middle-aged man who had recovered from COVID-19. CDR3 nucleotides: TGTGCCAGCAGCTTACCCCTCACTAGCGGGTCTGAGCAGTTCTTC. Its protein product is CASSLPLTSGSEQFF.